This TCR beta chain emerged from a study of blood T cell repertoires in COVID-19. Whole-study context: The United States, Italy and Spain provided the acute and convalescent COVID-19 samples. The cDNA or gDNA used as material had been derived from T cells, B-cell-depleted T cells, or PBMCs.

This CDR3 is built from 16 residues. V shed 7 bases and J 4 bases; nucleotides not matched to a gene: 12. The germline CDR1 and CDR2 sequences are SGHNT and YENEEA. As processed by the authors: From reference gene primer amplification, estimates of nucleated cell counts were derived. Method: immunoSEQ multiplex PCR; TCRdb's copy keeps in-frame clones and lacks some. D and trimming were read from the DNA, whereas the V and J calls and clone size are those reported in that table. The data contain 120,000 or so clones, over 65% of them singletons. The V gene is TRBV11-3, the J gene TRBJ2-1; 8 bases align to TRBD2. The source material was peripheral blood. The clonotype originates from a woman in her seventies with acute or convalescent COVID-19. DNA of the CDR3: TGTGCCAGCATGCTCTCCGGGGGGGGAGGATACAATGAGCAGTTCTTC. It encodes CASMLSGGGGYNEQFF.